The clone carrying this T cell receptor (beta chain) appeared many times. Its antigen is as yet unknown. These data originate in a study of T cells in Graves' hyperthyroidism and ophthalmopathy. The CDR3 loop spans 14 amino acids. V lost 1 base, J lost 10 bases, and 5 bases stayed unmatched. Per the germline V gene, CDR1 is SGHAT and CDR2 is FQNNGV. Uncontrolled infection, other autoimmune disease, pregnancy and lactation each barred patients from inclusion. Diagnoses rested on clinical symptoms, serum thyroxine and TRAb, thyroid ultrasound and orbital computed tomography. Amplified TCR beta CDR3 regions derived from RNA transcripts. HTBI primers were employed in a first-round RT-PCR of the TCR CDR3. In TCRdb, the multiplex PCR reads were re-called with MiXCR into one record per CDR3 protein. The table has around 35,000 distinct CDR3 sequences, around 50% seen once. Study-wide findings and caveats: The model forecast ophthalmopathy, anticipating it by a median around 6.5 months before onset. Blood shared most expanded thyroid clonotypes above 0.001.

The sequenced sample consisted of blood. The rearrangement joins TRBV11-2 to TRBJ2-1; 9 nucleotides match TRBD2. The origin of this receptor is a man aged 40-50 years with Graves' ophthalmopathy. CDR3 residues: CASSLVLRGGEQFF. The CDR3 DNA is TGTGCCAGCAGCTTAGTTCTGCGGGGGGGGGAGCAGTTCTTC.